The clone carrying this TCR beta chain was recorded only once. Its matching antigen is unknown. CD45RO-negative CD8 cells positively selected for CCR7 made up the naive population, which excluded terminally differentiated effector memory CD45RA+ cells. HIV-negative, healthy adults without recent acute infections or vaccinations were the donors. The sample originates from a study of shared clonotypes between healthy human individuals. Germline assignment: CDR1 SGHTS and CDR2 YDEGEE. The CDR3 sequence is 15 residues long. Losses at the gene ends were 4 bases for V and 5 bases for J; bases not matched to a gene: 10. The method was immunoSEQ multiplex PCR; TCRdb's version includes in-frame clones alone and lacks a portion of them. The top ten hold 0.11% of the sample, which has hundreds of thousands of clones, 95% to 97% seen once. Findings and caveats of the study: Sampling was confined to blood; repertoires within tissues likely differ. Non-shared clonotypes had lower generation probabilities than clonotypes shared by all four sorted-subset donors.

The chain links TRBV5-8 to TRBJ2-7; TRBD2 aligns across 9 bases. Sequencing used naive CD8+ T cells sorted from blood. The TCR was taken from a woman aged 30 to 39 in good health. The CDR3 spells CASSPLAGWTHEQYF. The CDR3 bases are TGTGCCAGCAGCCCGCTAGCGGGATGGACCCACGAGCAGTACTTC.